Listed below are T cell receptor beta chains from one sample, sequenced in a study of T cell responses to AZD1222 COVID-19 vaccine. Libraries were prepared by immunoSEQ multiplex PCR; TCRdb keeps only in-frame clonotypes and omits some of them. This table holds roughly 140,000 clones, 75% to 90% found once. Sequences were derived from peripheral blood, sampled on day 0 of AZD1222 vaccination. These receptor sequences come from an adult in good health. Each CDR3 is given with its conserved first and last residue. A D gene is named only where the DNA matches it firmly. Only some rows state a clone size, as once, few, many or a class for expanded clones.

D gene: .; V gene: TRBV5-1; J gene: TRBJ2-5; clone size: once; CDR3 protein: CASRAQEETQYF; CDR3 DNA: TGCGCCAGCAGAGCACAGGAAGAGACCCAGTACTTC
D gene: .; V gene: TRBV27; J gene: TRBJ1-1; clone size: .; CDR3 protein: CASSLRGGNTEAFF; CDR3 DNA: TGTGCCAGCAGTTTAAGGGGGGGGAACACTGAAGCTTTCTTT
D gene: .; V gene: TRBV28; J gene: TRBJ2-2; clone size: .; CDR3 protein: CATLKGGHGELFF; CDR3 DNA: TGTGCCACCCTAAAGGGGGGGCACGGGGAGCTGTTTTTT
D gene: .; V gene: TRBV6-5; J gene: TRBJ2-1; clone size: .; CDR3 protein: CATPGGSRYNEQFF; CDR3 DNA: TGTGCCACCCCAGGTGGATCCCGCTACAATGAGCAGTTCTTC
D gene: .; V gene: TRBV4-2; J gene: TRBJ1-1; clone size: .; CDR3 protein: CASSPDGSYTEAFF; CDR3 DNA: TGTGCCAGCAGCCCGGACGGATCTTACACTGAAGCTTTCTTT
D gene: .; V gene: TRBV5-8; J gene: TRBJ1-5; clone size: .; CDR3 protein: CASSAGTGFSGNQPQHF; CDR3 DNA: TGTGCCAGCAGCGCCGGAACGGGGTTTTCGGGCAATCAGCCCCAGCATTTT
D gene: TRBD1; V gene: TRBV7-8; J gene: TRBJ2-5; clone size: .; CDR3 protein: CASSLYRPVQGAKEETQYF; CDR3 DNA: TGTGCCAGCAGCTTATATCGCCCGGTGCAGGGGGCCAAGGAGGAGACCCAGTACTTC
D gene: .; V gene: TRBV24-1; J gene: TRBJ2-5; clone size: once; CDR3 protein: CATSDATGYQETQYF; CDR3 DNA: TGTGCCACCAGTGACGCAACAGGGTATCAAGAGACCCAGTACTTC
D gene: .; V gene: TRBV25-1; J gene: TRBJ1-5; clone size: .; CDR3 protein: CASGAGEGNQPQHF; CDR3 DNA: TGTGCCAGCGGAGCAGGGGAGGGGAATCAGCCCCAGCATTTT
D gene: .; V gene: TRBV12-3/TRBV12-4; J gene: TRBJ1-1; clone size: .; CDR3 protein: CASSFQGYVEAFF; CDR3 DNA: TGTGCCAGCAGTTTTCAGGGGTACGTTGAAGCTTTCTTT
D gene: .; V gene: TRBV2; J gene: TRBJ2-2; clone size: once; CDR3 protein: CASRRLVEGTGELFF; CDR3 DNA: TGTGCCAGCAGGAGGCTAGTTGAGGGCACCGGGGAGCTGTTTTTT
D gene: .; V gene: TRBV27; J gene: TRBJ2-5; clone size: .; CDR3 protein: CASSLRDPGQETQYF; CDR3 DNA: TGTGCCAGCAGTTTGCGGGACCCCGGTCAAGAGACCCAGTACTTC
D gene: .; V gene: TRBV6-5; J gene: TRBJ1-2; clone size: .; CDR3 protein: CASSPSGRLNYGYTF; CDR3 DNA: TGTGCCAGCAGTCCAAGCGGGCGGCTTAACTATGGCTACACCTTC
D gene: .; V gene: TRBV6-1; J gene: TRBJ2-7; clone size: .; CDR3 protein: CASSELASDSAYEQYF; CDR3 DNA: TGTGCCAGCAGTGAACTGGCGTCGGACAGCGCCTACGAGCAGTACTTC
D gene: TRBD2; V gene: TRBV6-6; J gene: TRBJ2-7; clone size: once; CDR3 protein: CASTKGSGGSYEQYF; CDR3 DNA: TGTGCCAGCACAAAAGGGAGCGGGGGATCTTACGAGCAGTACTTC
D gene: .; V gene: TRBV20-1; J gene: TRBJ1-2; clone size: once; CDR3 protein: CSASPTGAGSGYTF; CDR3 DNA: TGCAGTGCTAGTCCCACGGGGGCCGGGAGTGGCTACACCTTC
D gene: TRBD2; V gene: TRBV30; J gene: TRBJ2-1; clone size: .; CDR3 protein: CAWNRGGLYNEQFF; CDR3 DNA: TGTGCCTGGAACCGCGGGGGGCTCTACAATGAGCAGTTCTTC